These T cell receptor beta chains were read from a single sample in a study of blood T cell repertoires in COVID-19. The assay was immunoSEQ multiplex PCR, and TCRdb's table has in-frame clones only and misses some. In the table there are 35,000 to 45,000 clones, nearly 90% of which are singletons. Sequencing input: peripheral blood. All receptors derive from a man in his 70s with active COVID-19. Each CDR3 is given with its conserved first and last residue. The D gene is left open where the match is weak. Some rows have no size entry. The others give once, few or many, or a class for an expanded clone.

CDR3 protein: CASSEVTSFIETQYF; CDR3 DNA: TGTGCCAGCAGTGAAGTAACTAGTTTTATAGAGACCCAGTACTTC; V gene: TRBV6-1; D gene: -; J gene: TRBJ2-5; clone size: few
CDR3 protein: CASSPPGVFNTGELFF; CDR3 DNA: TGTGCCAGCTCACCACCCGGAGTATTCAACACCGGGGAGCTGTTTTTT; V gene: TRBV18; D gene: -; J gene: TRBJ2-2; clone size: -
CDR3 protein: CASTWTSGSVNEQFF; CDR3 DNA: TGTGCCAGTACCTGGACTAGCGGGAGCGTCAATGAGCAGTTCTTC; V gene: TRBV19; D gene: TRBD2; J gene: TRBJ2-1; clone size: -
CDR3 protein: CASRPGTGRETQYF; CDR3 DNA: TGTGCCAGCAGGCCCGGGACAGGGAGAGAGACCCAGTACTTC; V gene: TRBV2; D gene: TRBD1; J gene: TRBJ2-5; clone size: -
CDR3 protein: CASSQESAGGWYGYTF; CDR3 DNA: TGCGCCAGCAGCCAAGAATCGGCGGGGGGTTGGTATGGCTACACCTTC; V gene: TRBV4-3; D gene: -; J gene: TRBJ1-2; clone size: -
CDR3 protein: CASSIRTGYSTDTQYF; CDR3 DNA: TGTGCCAGTAGTATTCGGACAGGTTATAGCACAGATACGCAGTATTTT; V gene: TRBV19; D gene: TRBD1; J gene: TRBJ2-3; clone size: -
CDR3 protein: CASSFLTGDGYTF; CDR3 DNA: TGTGCCAGCAGCTTCTTGACAGGGGACGGCTACACCTTC; V gene: TRBV11-2; D gene: TRBD1; J gene: TRBJ1-2; clone size: -
CDR3 protein: CASSLGQGFGYTF; CDR3 DNA: TGTGCCAGCAGTTTGGGGCAGGGATTTGGCTACACCTTC; V gene: TRBV12-3/TRBV12-4; D gene: -; J gene: TRBJ1-2; clone size: many
CDR3 protein: CASSLLTGEGSPLHF; CDR3 DNA: TGTGCCAGCAGTTTATTGACAGGGGAAGGTTCACCCCTCCACTTT; V gene: TRBV27; D gene: TRBD1; J gene: TRBJ1-6; clone size: once
CDR3 protein: CASSYGPTGVPYEQYF; CDR3 DNA: TGTGCCAGCAGTTACGGTCCGACAGGGGTACCCTACGAGCAGTACTTC; V gene: TRBV6-2/TRBV6-3; D gene: TRBD1; J gene: TRBJ2-7; clone size: -
CDR3 protein: CASSWDSGNYGYTF; CDR3 DNA: TGTGCCAGCAGTTGGGACAGCGGTAACTATGGCTACACCTTC; V gene: TRBV6-2/TRBV6-3; D gene: TRBD1; J gene: TRBJ1-2; clone size: once
CDR3 protein: CASSLLHPVNTEAFF; CDR3 DNA: TGTGCCAGCAGTTTATTGCACCCGGTGAATACTGAAGCTTTCTTT; V gene: TRBV27; D gene: -; J gene: TRBJ1-1; clone size: -
CDR3 protein: CASSFNPHAGNQPQHF; CDR3 DNA: TGTGCCAGCAGTTTCAATCCCCACGCGGGCAATCAGCCCCAGCATTTT; V gene: TRBV28; D gene: -; J gene: TRBJ1-5; clone size: -
CDR3 protein: CASSLGGTGSYEQYF; CDR3 DNA: TGTGCCAGCAGTTTAGGCGGGACAGGCTCCTACGAGCAGTACTTC; V gene: TRBV27; D gene: TRBD1; J gene: TRBJ2-7; clone size: -
CDR3 protein: CASSSPGQGSYEQYF; CDR3 DNA: TGTGCCAGCAGTTCCCCGGGACAGGGATCCTACGAGCAGTACTTC; V gene: TRBV11-2; D gene: TRBD1; J gene: TRBJ2-7; clone size: -
CDR3 protein: CASSPQGYGYTF; CDR3 DNA: TGTGCCAGCAGCCCACAGGGTTATGGCTACACCTTC; V gene: TRBV7-9; D gene: -; J gene: TRBJ1-2; clone size: -
CDR3 protein: CASSSAVRAYEQYF; CDR3 DNA: TGTGCCAGCAGTTCCGCAGTGAGGGCCTACGAGCAGTACTTC; V gene: TRBV27; D gene: -; J gene: TRBJ2-7; clone size: few
CDR3 protein: CASRADRATEQFF; CDR3 DNA: TGTGCCAGCAGGGCCGACAGGGCCACTGAGCAGTTCTTC; V gene: TRBV5-6; D gene: TRBD1; J gene: TRBJ2-1; clone size: -
CDR3 protein: CASSAGPSGIYEQYF; CDR3 DNA: TGTGCCAGCAGCGCAGGGCCTAGCGGGATCTACGAGCAGTACTTC; V gene: TRBV9; D gene: TRBD2; J gene: TRBJ2-7; clone size: -
CDR3 protein: CASSLYSGQTEQYF; CDR3 DNA: TGTGCCAGCAGCCTATACTCGGGACAGACCGAGCAGTACTTC; V gene: TRBV6-5; D gene: TRBD1; J gene: TRBJ2-7; clone size: -